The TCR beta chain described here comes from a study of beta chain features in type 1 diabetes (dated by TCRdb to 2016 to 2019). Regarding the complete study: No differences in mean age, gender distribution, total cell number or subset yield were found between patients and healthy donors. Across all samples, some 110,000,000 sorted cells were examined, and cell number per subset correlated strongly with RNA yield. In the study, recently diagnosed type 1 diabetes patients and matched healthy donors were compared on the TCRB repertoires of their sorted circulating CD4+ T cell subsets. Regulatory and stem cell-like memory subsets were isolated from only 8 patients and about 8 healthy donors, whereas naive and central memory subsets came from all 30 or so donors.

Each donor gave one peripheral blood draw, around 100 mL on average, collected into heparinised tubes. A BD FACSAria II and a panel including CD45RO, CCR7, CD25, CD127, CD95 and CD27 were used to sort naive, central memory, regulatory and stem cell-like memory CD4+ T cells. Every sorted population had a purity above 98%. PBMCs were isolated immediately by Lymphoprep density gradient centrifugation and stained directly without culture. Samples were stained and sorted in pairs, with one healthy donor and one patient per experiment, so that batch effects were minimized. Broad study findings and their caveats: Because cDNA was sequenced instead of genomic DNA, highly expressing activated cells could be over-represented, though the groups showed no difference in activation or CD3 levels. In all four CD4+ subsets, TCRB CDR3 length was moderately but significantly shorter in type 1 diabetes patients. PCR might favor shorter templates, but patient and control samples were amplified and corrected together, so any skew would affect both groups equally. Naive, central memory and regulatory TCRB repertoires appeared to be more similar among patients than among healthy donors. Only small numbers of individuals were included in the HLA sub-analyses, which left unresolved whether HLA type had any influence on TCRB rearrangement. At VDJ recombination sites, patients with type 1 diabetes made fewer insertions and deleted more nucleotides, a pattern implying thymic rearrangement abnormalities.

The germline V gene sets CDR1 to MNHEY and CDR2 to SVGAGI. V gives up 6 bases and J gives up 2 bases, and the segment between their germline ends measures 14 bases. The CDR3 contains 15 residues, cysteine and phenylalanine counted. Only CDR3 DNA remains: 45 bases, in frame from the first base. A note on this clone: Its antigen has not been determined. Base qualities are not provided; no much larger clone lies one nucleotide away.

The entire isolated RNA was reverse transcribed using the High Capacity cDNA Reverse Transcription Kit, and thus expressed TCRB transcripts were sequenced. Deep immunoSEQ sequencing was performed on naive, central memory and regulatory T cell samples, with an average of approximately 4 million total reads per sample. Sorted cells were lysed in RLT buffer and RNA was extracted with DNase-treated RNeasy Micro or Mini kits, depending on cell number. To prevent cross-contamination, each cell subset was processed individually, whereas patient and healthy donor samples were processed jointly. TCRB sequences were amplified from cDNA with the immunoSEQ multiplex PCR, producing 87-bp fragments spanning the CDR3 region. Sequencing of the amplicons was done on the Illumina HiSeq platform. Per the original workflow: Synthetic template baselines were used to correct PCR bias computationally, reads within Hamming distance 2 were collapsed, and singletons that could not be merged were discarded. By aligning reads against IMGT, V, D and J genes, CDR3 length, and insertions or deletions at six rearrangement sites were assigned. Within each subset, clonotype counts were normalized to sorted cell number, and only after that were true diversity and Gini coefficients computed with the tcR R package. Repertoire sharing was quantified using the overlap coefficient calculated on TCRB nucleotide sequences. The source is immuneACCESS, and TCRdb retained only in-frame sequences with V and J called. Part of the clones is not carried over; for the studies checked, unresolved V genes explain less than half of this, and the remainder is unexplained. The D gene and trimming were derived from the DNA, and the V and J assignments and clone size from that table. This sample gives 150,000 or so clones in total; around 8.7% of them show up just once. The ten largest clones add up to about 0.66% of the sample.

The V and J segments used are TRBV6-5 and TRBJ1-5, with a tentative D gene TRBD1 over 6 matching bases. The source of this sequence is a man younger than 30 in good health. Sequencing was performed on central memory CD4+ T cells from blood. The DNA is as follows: TGTGCCAGCAGGCCCGGGACACAGGGCAATCAGCCCCAGCATTTT. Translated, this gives CASRPGTQGNQPQHF.